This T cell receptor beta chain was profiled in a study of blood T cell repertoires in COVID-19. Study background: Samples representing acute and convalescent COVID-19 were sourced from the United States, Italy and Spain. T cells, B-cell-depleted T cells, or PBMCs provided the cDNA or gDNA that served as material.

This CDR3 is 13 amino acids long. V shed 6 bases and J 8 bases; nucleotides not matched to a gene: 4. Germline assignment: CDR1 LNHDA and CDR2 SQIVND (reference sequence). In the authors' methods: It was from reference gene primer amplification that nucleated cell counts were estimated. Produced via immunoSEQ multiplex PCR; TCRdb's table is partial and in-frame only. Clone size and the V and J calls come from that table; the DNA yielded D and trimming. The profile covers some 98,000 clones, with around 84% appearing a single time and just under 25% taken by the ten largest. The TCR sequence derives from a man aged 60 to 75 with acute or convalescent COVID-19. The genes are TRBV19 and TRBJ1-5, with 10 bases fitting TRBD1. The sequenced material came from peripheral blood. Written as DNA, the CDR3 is TGTGCCAGTAGCCGACAGGGGGCTGAGCCCCAGCATTTT. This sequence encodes CASSRQGAEPQHF.